Detailed here is one TCR beta chain. Its antigen is as yet unknown. MiXCR, applied by TCRdb to the reads, yields one record per CDR3 protein. The sample consists of 200,000 to 250,000 distinct CDR3 sequences, about 40% of them appearing once. These data are taken from a study of T cell repertoires in cytomegalovirus infection. Study-level background: Selected CMV epitopes included recently identified HLA-C-restricted ones as well as well-studied HLA-B-restricted ones. From public TCR beta signatures came an indication of both CMV infection and matching HLA type.

Study-level findings and limits: HLA-C-restricted CMV clonotypes gave the most frequent clonotype in two of eight donors.

CDR3 length: 12 amino acids. The V end was cut by 3 bases, the J end by 7 bases, with 10 bases between. The V gene's germline CDR1 is MNHEY and CDR2 SMNVEV (reference sequence). J is TRBJ2-7 and V is TRBV27; maybe TRBD1 (6 bases). The TCR was taken from a human donor in good health (CMV status not recorded). Some clones in this sample may be carry-over from other donors' samples. Sample: CD8+ T cells from cultured PBMCs, taken from culture after CMV antigen stimulation. Here the CDR3 DNA reads TGTGCCAGCAGTTTCGGGACAAAAGAGCAGTACTTC. Translation: CASSFGTKEQYF.